What follows are 32 T cell receptor beta chains derived from one specimen sequenced in a study of cytomegalovirus exposure and HLA in healthy donors. The PCR contained 60 Vbeta and 13 Jbeta primers. TCRdb keeps only in-frame clones here, not all; method: immunoSEQ multiplex PCR. The sample has roughly 150,000 clones, nearly 70% seen once. The specimen sequenced was PBMCs. These TCRs come from a man aged 25 to 40 in good health and CMV-seropositive.

J is TRBJ2-1 and V is TRBV4-1; TRBD2 matches 7 bases. CDR1 is MGHRA, CDR2 YSYEKL, per germline. The CDR3 runs to 15 residues. The V and J ends lost 0 bases and 5 bases, in that order; junction bases with no gene match: 4. The CDR3 sequence: CASSQESSGDNEQFF. The CDR3 nucleotides read TGCGCCAGCAGCCAAGAGTCTAGCGGAGACAATGAGCAGTTCTTC.

For the CDR3, the DNA is TGTGCCAGCAGTGTCGACAGGGTAGGAGGTGAGCAGTTCTTC. Translated: CASSVDRVGGEQFF. The chain has TRBV6-1 and TRBJ2-1; the match to TRBD1 covers 7 bases. With 4 bases clipped from V and 9 bases from J, the junction kept 9 bases outside the gene matches. CDR1 and CDR2 (germline): MNHNS, SASEGT. This CDR3 contains 14 residues.

V usage is TRBV5-5 and J usage is TRBJ2-1; D gene unclear. Germline lookup yields CDR1 SGHKS and CDR2 YYEKEE (reference sequence). This CDR3 region has 15 residues. Trimming took off 4 bases at V and 7 bases at J, with 18 bases between the two ends. The CDR3 DNA reads TGTGCCAGCAGCCTGCTTCCGGGTCCAGAGAATGAGCAGTTCTTC. Amino acid sequence: CASSLLPGPENEQFF. Based on the CDR3 plus reference TRBV5-5 and TRBJ2-1, the full variable domain is DAGVTQSPTHLIKTRGQQVTLRCSPISGHKSVSWYQQVLGQGPQFIFQYYEKEERGRGNFPDRFSARQFPNYSSELNVNALLLGDSALYLCASSLLPGPENEQFFGPGTRLTVL.

This clone was observed a few times. The rearrangement uses TRBV5-6 and TRBJ2-4, with D possibly matching TRBD2 (5 bases). Germline assignment: CDR1 SGHDT and CDR2 YYEEEE. V lost 3 bases and J 3 bases, leaving 13 bases between the germline ends. The CDR3 covers 15 residues. For the CDR3, the DNA is TGTGCCAGCAGCTCCGCTAGCTTGGACAAAAACATTCAGTACTTC. This encodes CASSSASLDKNIQYF.

This clone has more than one count but fewer than ten. V and J are TRBV2 and TRBJ2-1; the match to TRBD2 covers 7 bases. This CDR3 region has 14 residues. The V gene's germline CDR1 is SNHLY and CDR2 FYNNEI. Trimming at V came to 6 bases and at J to 6 bases, leaving 8 bases not matched to a gene. The CDR3 protein is CASSRRDYINEQFF. CDR3 in DNA: TGTGCCAGCAGCCGCCGGGACTACATCAATGAGCAGTTCTTC.

This chain joins TRBV4-2 and TRBJ2-7; TRBD2 matches 7 bases. V gave up 1 base and J gave up 0 bases; unmatched junction bases: 3. Germline values: CDR1 LGHNA, CDR2 YNFKEQ. The CDR3 runs 15 residues. CDR3 residues: CASSQGGGASYEQYF. CDR3 DNA sequence: TGTGCCAGCAGCCAAGGCGGGGGAGCCTCCTACGAGCAGTACTTC.

The chain employs TRBV11-3 and TRBJ1-1; a possible D gene is TRBD1 (6 bases). Trimming pared 5 bases from V and 3 bases from J, leaving 16 bases between. From germline, CDR1 is SGHNT and CDR2 YENEEA. This CDR3 contains 15 residues. The CDR3 protein is CASSPRGGLDTEAFF. Written as DNA, the CDR3 is TGTGCCAGCAGCCCGAGGGGGGGTTTAGACACTGAAGCTTTCTTT.

The chain employs TRBV19 and TRBJ1-1; the D is unclear. Germline-derived CDR1 and CDR2 are LNHDA and SQIVND (reference sequence). V gave up 2 bases and J gave up 5 bases, with 9 bases separating them. CDR3 length equals 13 residues. CDR3 coding DNA: TGTGCCAGTAGTATAAGTCTCCAGACTGAAGCTTTCTTT. This translates into CASSISLQTEAFF.

The chain uses TRBV12-5 and TRBJ2-7, with D tentatively TRBD2 (5 bases). In germline, CDR1 is LGHNT, CDR2 FRNRAP. V lost 9 bases, J lost 0 bases, and 24 bases lay in between. The CDR3 runs 17 residues. The CDR3 DNA is TGTGCTAGGGGAGCCCAGCCACTTCTCTCCTCCTCCTACGAGCAGTACTTC. Translated: CARGAQPLLSSSYEQYF.

The table lists this clone with a few counts. The chain joins TRBV19 to TRBJ2-5; weak D call: TRBD2 (6 bases). This CDR3 has 14 amino acids. The ends were cut back, 3 bases at V and 3 bases at J, with 11 bases in the middle. Germline-derived CDR1 and CDR2 are LNHDA and SQIVND (reference sequence). The CDR3 DNA follows: TGTGCCAGTAGTATCCGAGCGGGCGAAGAGACCCAGTACTTC. Encoded protein: CASSIRAGEETQYF. Combining the CDR3 with reference TRBV19 and TRBJ2-5 gives the whole variable domain DGGITQSPKYLFRKEGQNVTLSCEQNLNHDAMYWYRQDPGQGLRLIYYSQIVNDFQKGDIAEGYSVSREKKESFPLTVTSAQKNPTAFYLCASSIRAGEETQYFGPGTRLLVL.

V usage is TRBV29-1 and J usage is TRBJ2-2, with 12 nucleotides matching TRBD2. This CDR3 has 14 amino acids. V gave up 4 bases and J gave up 7 bases; unmatched junction bases: 4. Germline V gives CDR1 SQVTM, CDR2 ANQGSEA. The CDR3 sequence: CSVGTSGTDGELFF. As DNA, the CDR3 is TGCAGCGTTGGGACTAGCGGGACCGACGGGGAGCTGTTTTTT.

The chain recombines TRBV5-4 with TRBJ1-4, with D unclear. V lost 5 bases and J lost 3, with 8 bases in between. This CDR3 is 13 amino acids long. CDR1 is SGHNT, CDR2 YYREEE, per germline (reference sequence). This CDR3 is CASSSVANEKLFF. The DNA for the CDR3 is TGTGCCAGCAGTTCGGTAGCTAATGAAAAACTGTTTTTT.

The rearrangement joins TRBV30 to TRBJ2-5; TRBD1 aligns across 7 bases. The J call may be wrong; the DNA end is better matched by TRBJ2-7. In germline, CDR1 is GTSNPN, CDR2 SVGIG (reference sequence). The CDR3 spans 13 residues. The CDR3 DNA reads TGTGCCTGGAGTCTGACAGGGAGCAGCGAGCAGTACTTC. Translated, it gives CAWSLTGSSEQYF.

V usage is TRBV28 and J usage is TRBJ2-7; 11 bases are shared with TRBD2. With V trimmed by 6 bases and J by 0 bases, 7 bases remained unmatched. The CDR3 has 16 residues. Germline assignment: CDR1 MDHEN and CDR2 SYDVKM. The CDR3 bases are TGTGCCAGCAGAAGGACTAGCGGGTATAGCTCCTACGAGCAGTACTTC. This encodes CASRRTSGYSSYEQYF.

The V call is TRBV28, the J call TRBJ1-1; no clear D. The germline V gene encodes CDR1 MDHEN and CDR2 SYDVKM. There are 14 residues in the CDR3. V shed 5 bases and J shed 2 bases, with 12 bases lying between them. The CDR3 DNA is TGTGCCAGCAGTCCATCCACGGGAAACACTGAAGCTTTCTTT. Its protein is CASSPSTGNTEAFF.

This clone was seen a single time. The chain is built from TRBV7-9 and TRBJ2-5; 10 bases are shared with TRBD2. V lost 2 bases, J lost 4 bases, and 7 bases stayed unmatched. The length of the CDR3 is 16 residues. Germline V CDR1 and CDR2: SEHNR, FQNEAQ (reference sequence). CDR3 region: CASSLSPSGSGETQYF. In DNA form, the CDR3 reads TGTGCCAGCAGCTTATCGCCTAGCGGGAGTGGAGAGACCCAGTACTTC.

J is TRBJ2-2 and V is TRBV6-1; 12 bases agree with TRBD2. The germline CDR1 and CDR2 sequences are MNHNS and SASEGT. This CDR3 is built from 14 residues. V shed 11 bases and J 7 bases; nucleotides not matched to a gene: 8. The CDR3 is CAGGLAGPLGELFF. As DNA, the CDR3 is TGTGCCGGCGGACTAGCGGGGCCCCTCGGGGAGCTGTTTTTT.

This clone was found a few times. This rearrangement joins TRBV6-5 to TRBJ1-3, with 8 bases aligning to TRBD1. CDR1 and CDR2 (germline): MNHEY, SVGAGI. The CDR3 length is 15 residues. The trim removed 8 bases at V and 8 bases at J, leaving 14 bases unmatched. The CDR3, as DNA: TGTGCCAGCGGAAAGACAGGGGACGTTGTGGACACCATATATTTT. Its translation is CASGKTGDVVDTIYF.

This clone was observed a handful of times. The V gene is TRBV4-1, the J gene TRBJ1-5; no reliable D call. V gave up 0 bases and J gave up 7 bases, with 7 bases separating them. This CDR3 is 13 amino acids long. The V gene's germline CDR1 is MGHRA and CDR2 YSYEKL. The chain's CDR3 is CASSQDVRQPQHF. CDR3 DNA sequence: TGCGCCAGCAGCCAAGATGTGAGGCAGCCCCAGCATTTT.

This chain uses TRBV28 with TRBJ2-1, with a possible D match to TRBD1 (5 bases). This CDR3 is built from 14 residues. Germline V CDR1 and CDR2: MDHEN, SYDVKM. V was trimmed by 6 bases and J by 6 bases, leaving 15 bases between them. The CDR3 region has the DNA TGTGCCAGCAGCCAGACAGATCAGAGCAATGAGCAGTTCTTC. Translating gives CASSQTDQSNEQFF.

This clone was counted between two and nine times. The chain joins TRBV14 to TRBJ2-7, with 11 bases identical to TRBD2. Unmatched junction bases numbered 3, after V lost 3 bases and J lost 2 bases. CDR3 size: 15 residues. In germline, CDR1 is SGHDN, CDR2 FVKESK. CDR3 sequence reads: CASSHLAGGTYEQYF. The DNA of the CDR3 is TGTGCCAGCAGCCATCTAGCGGGAGGAACCTACGAGCAGTACTTC.

A few counts support this clone. The chain couples TRBV4-1 to TRBJ1-2, with D maybe TRBD1 (5 bases). CDR3 size: 15 residues. The V end was cut by 0 bases, the J end by 0 bases, with 8 bases between. Germline loops: CDR1 MGHRA, CDR2 YSYEKL. CDR3 residues: CASSQDLTANYGYTF. For the CDR3, the DNA is TGCGCCAGCAGCCAAGATTTGACAGCTAACTATGGCTACACCTTC.

This chain connects TRBV7-9 to TRBJ1-1; 8 nucleotides line up with TRBD1. The ends lost 6 bases at V and 5 bases at J; junction bases unmatched: 8. Germline V gene sequence: CDR1 SEHNR, CDR2 FQNEAQ (reference sequence). The CDR3 consists of 14 residues. The CDR3 sequence is CASRDREIATEAFF. The CDR3 coding sequence is TGTGCCAGCAGGGACAGGGAAATCGCGACTGAAGCTTTCTTT.

This clone is a singleton in its sample. This sequence joins TRBV7-3 and TRBJ2-1; D not certain. Germline CDR1 reads SGHTA; CDR2 reads FQGTGA. Trimming stripped 5 bases from V and 0 bases from J, with 14 bases between. CDR3 size: 16 residues. The CDR3, as DNA: TGTGCCAGCAGCCCTACGGTCACGAGCTCCTACAATGAGCAGTTCTTC. It yields the protein CASSPTVTSSYNEQFF.

This clone was counted between two and nine times. The chain recombines TRBV6-4 with TRBJ2-7; 8 positions match TRBD2. V gave up 3 bases and J gave up 8 bases; unmatched junction bases: 9. The CDR3 consists of 14 residues. Germline V gene sequence: CDR1 MRHNA, CDR2 SNTAGT. The chain's CDR3 is CASSDSWTSSQQYF. The CDR3 DNA sequence: TGTGCCAGCAGTGATTCTTGGACTAGCTCTCAGCAGTACTTC.

The J gene is TRBJ2-7, the V gene TRBV10-3; 7 positions agree with TRBD2. The length of the CDR3 is 14 residues. The V and J ends lost 6 bases and 3 bases, in that order; junction bases with no gene match: 8. Germline V gene data show CDR1 as ENHRY and CDR2 as SYGVKD. CDR3 sequence (DNA): TGTGCCATCAGCGCGGTGGGGAGGGACTACGAGCAGTACTTC. It specifies CAISAVGRDYEQYF.

This chain uses TRBV19 with TRBJ1-5; D unclear. CDR1 LNHDA and CDR2 SQIVND come from the germline V gene (reference sequence). This CDR3 region has 17 residues. Between the trimmed V and J ends, which lost 1 base and 2 bases, there was a span of 15 bases. In DNA, the CDR3 is TGTGCCAGTAGTATAGTTGGGGTCGGGATTGGCAATCAGCCCCAGCATTTT. Translating it yields CASSIVGVGIGNQPQHF.

This clone occurred a few times. J is TRBJ2-3 and V is TRBV5-4, with 8 positions matching TRBD2. The length of the CDR3 is 16 residues. Looked up from germline, CDR1 is SGHNT and CDR2 is YYREEE (reference sequence). With 3 bases clipped from V and 6 bases from J, the junction kept 12 bases outside the gene matches. The CDR3 DNA is TGTGCCAGCAGCTCAATTCTAGCGGGTGGGTTCGATACGCAGTATTTT. It translates to CASSSILAGGFDTQYF.

The chain carries TRBV6-4 and TRBJ2-1; D gene unclear. V was clipped by 6 bases and J by 6 bases, with 12 bases between them. The CDR3 is 13 residues long. Germline V gives CDR1 MRHNA, CDR2 SNTAGT. In nucleotides, the CDR3 is TGTGCCAGCAGCACCGGTTCCGCCAATGAGCAGTTCTTC. Amino acids: CASSTGSANEQFF.

The J gene is TRBJ2-1, the V gene TRBV7-9; 9 nucleotides align to TRBD2. The V gene end was trimmed by 2 bases and the J gene end by 9 bases; junction bases not matched to a gene: 14. Germline V gives CDR1 SEHNR, CDR2 FQNEAQ (reference sequence). The CDR3 spans 17 residues. This chain's CDR3 is CASSLIFLAGSGSEQFF. The DNA for the CDR3 is TGTGCCAGCAGCTTAATTTTTCTAGCGGGATCCGGGAGTGAGCAGTTCTTC.

J is TRBJ1-1 and V is TRBV28; D unclear. The germline V gene has CDR1 MDHEN and CDR2 SYDVKM. This CDR3 is 17 amino acids long. V lost 1 base to trimming and J lost 0 bases, with 15 bases between them. The CDR3 DNA reads as TGTGCCAGCAGTTTATTCGGCAGGCGGGAGATGAACACTGAAGCTTTCTTT. It specifies CASSLFGRREMNTEAFF. The full variable domain, with the rest looked up from reference TRBV28 and TRBJ1-1, is DVKVTQSSRYLVKRTGEKVFLECVQDMDHENMFWYRQDPGLGLRLIYFSYDVKMKEKGDIPEGYSVSREKKERFSLILESASTNQTSMYLCASSLFGRREMNTEAFFGQGTRLTVV.

The chain joins TRBV11-2 to TRBJ1-1; D gene uncertain. V was clipped by 2 bases and J by 3 bases, with 7 bases between them. Germline V lookup: CDR1 SGHAT, CDR2 FQNNGV. CDR3 length: 13 residues. CDR3 residues: CASSLMRDTEAFF. CDR3 nucleotide sequence: TGTGCCAGCAGCTTAATGCGGGACACTGAAGCTTTCTTT.